This record concerns one TCR beta chain sequence. Its target is unknown. Trimming took off 1 base at V and 4 bases at J, with 13 bases between the two ends. Per the germline V gene, CDR1 is SGHNT and CDR2 is YENEEA. This CDR3 is 15 amino acids long. TCRdb's table, derived via immunoSEQ multiplex PCR, lists solely in-frame clones and lacks some. This sample has more than 75,000 clones, with 93% found just once. This sample was included in a study of siplizumab effects on memory and regulatory T cells. Findings and caveats of the study: Of the proliferating CD4+ or CD8+ clones, roughly 75-97% lacked a naive or memory phenotype that could be assigned.

The sequencing input was CD8+ T cells sorted from blood. This sequence joins TRBV11-3 and TRBJ2-5; either TRBD1 or TRBD2 may fit D (5 bases each). This clonotype originated in a human donor in good health. CDR3 amino acids: CASSLGDDSRETQYF. CDR3 sequence (DNA): TGTGCCAGCAGCTTAGGGGACGACAGCCGAGAGACCCAGTACTTC.